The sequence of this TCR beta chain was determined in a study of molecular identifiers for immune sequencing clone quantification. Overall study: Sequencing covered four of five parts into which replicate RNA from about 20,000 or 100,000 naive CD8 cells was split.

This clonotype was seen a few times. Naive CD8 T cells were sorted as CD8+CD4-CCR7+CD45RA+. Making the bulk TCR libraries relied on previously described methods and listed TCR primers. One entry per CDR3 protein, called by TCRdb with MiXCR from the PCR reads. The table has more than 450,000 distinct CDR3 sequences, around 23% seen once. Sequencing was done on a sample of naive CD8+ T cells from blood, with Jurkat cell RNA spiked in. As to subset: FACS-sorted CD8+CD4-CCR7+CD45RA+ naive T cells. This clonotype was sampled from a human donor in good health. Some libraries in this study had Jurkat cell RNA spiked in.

CDR3 in amino acids: CASSEGVDRVYNQPQHF. CDR3 nucleotides: TGTGCCAGCAGTGAAGGAGTGGACAGGGTTTACAATCAGCCCCAGCATTTT. The V call is TRBV2, the J call TRBJ1-5; 8 bases agree with TRBD1. Germline lookup yields CDR1 SNHLY and CDR2 FYNNEI. V was clipped by 1 base and J by 3 bases; unmatched bases: 8. This CDR3 has 17 residues.